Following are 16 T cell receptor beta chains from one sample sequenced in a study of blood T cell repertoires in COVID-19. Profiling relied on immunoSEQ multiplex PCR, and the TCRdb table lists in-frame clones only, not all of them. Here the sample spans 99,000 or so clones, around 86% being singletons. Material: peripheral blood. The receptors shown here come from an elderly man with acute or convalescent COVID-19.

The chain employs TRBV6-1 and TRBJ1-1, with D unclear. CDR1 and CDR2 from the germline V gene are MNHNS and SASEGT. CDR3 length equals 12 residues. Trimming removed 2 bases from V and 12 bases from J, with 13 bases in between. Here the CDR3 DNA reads TGTGCCAGCAGTGAACGTCCGGGTACGTCTTTCTTT. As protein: CASSERPGTSFF.

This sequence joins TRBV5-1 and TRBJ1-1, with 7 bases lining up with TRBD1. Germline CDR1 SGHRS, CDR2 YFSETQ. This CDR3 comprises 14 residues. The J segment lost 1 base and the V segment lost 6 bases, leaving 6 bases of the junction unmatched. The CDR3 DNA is TGCGCCAGCAACCGACAGGGCCCGAACACTGAAGCTTTCTTT. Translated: CASNRQGPNTEAFF.

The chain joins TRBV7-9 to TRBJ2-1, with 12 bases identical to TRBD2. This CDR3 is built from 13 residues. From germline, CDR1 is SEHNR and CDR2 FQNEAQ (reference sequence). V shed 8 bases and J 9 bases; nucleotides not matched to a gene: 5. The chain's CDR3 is CASRTSGNGEQFF. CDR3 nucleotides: TGTGCCAGCCGGACTAGCGGGAACGGTGAGCAGTTCTTC.

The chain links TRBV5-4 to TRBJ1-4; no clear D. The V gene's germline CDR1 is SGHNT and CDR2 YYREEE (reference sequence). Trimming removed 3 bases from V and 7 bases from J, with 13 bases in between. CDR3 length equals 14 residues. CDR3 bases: TGTGCCAGCAGCTCGGTTAAAGATGGTGAAAAACTGTTTTTT. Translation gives CASSSVKDGEKLFF.

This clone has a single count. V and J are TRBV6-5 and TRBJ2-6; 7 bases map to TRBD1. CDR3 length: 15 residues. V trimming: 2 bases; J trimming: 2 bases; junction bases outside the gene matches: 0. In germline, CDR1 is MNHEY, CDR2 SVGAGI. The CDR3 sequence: CASSYDRAGANVLTF. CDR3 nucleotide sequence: TGTGCCAGCAGTTACGACAGGGCTGGGGCCAACGTCCTGACTTTC.

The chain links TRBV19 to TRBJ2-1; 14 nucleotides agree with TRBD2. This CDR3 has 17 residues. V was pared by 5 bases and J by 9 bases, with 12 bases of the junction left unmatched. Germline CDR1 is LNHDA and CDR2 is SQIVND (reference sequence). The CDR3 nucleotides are TGTGCCAGTAGTGTAGGGAGACTAGCGGGAGGGCAGAGTGAGCAGTTCTTC. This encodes CASSVGRLAGGQSEQFF.

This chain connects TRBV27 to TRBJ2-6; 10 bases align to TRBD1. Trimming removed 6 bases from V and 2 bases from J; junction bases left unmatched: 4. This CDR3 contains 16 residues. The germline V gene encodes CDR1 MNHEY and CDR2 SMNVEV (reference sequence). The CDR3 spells CASSDRGRTGANVLTF. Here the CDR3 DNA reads TGTGCCAGCAGCGACAGGGGGCGAACTGGGGCCAACGTCCTGACTTTC.

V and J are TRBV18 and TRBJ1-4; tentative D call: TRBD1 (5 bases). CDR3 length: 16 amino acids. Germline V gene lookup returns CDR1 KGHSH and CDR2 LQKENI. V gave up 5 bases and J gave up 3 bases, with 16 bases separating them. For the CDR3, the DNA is TGTGCCAGCTCAGACCTCGGGGGAGAGGCTAATGAAAAACTGTTTTTT. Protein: CASSDLGGEANEKLFF.

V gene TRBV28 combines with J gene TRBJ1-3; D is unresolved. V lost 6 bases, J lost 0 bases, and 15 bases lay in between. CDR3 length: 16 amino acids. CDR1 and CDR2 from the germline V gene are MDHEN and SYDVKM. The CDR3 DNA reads TGTGCCAGCAGATCCTCGGACGGGAACTCTGGAAACACCATATATTTT. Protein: CASRSSDGNSGNTIYF. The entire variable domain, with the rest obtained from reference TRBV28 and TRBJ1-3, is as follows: DVKVTQSSRYLVKRTGEKVFLECVQDMDHENMFWYRQDPGLGLRLIYFSYDVKMKEKGDIPEGYSVSREKKERFSLILESASTNQTSMYLCASRSSDGNSGNTIYFGEGSWLTVV.

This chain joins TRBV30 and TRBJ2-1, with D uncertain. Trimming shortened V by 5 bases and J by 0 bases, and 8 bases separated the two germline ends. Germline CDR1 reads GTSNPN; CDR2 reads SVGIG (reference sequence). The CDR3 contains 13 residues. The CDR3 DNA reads TGTGCCTGGGCGCGCGTCTCCTACAATGAGCAGTTCTTC. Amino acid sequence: CAWARVSYNEQFF.

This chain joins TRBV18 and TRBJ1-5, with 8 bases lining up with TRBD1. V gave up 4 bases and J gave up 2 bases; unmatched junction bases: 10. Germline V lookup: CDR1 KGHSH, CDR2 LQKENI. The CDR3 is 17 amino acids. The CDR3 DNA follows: TGTGCCAGCTCACGAGGGACAGGACTCTCTGGCAATCAGCCCCAGCATTTT. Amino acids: CASSRGTGLSGNQPQHF.

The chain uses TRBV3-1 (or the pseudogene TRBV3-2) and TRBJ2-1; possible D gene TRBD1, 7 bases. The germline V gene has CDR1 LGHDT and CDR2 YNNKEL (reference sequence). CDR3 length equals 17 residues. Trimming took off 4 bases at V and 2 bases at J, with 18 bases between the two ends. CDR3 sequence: CASSPQIGGGPYNEQFF. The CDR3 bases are TGTGCCAGCAGCCCACAGATTGGAGGGGGCCCCTACAATGAGCAGTTCTTC.

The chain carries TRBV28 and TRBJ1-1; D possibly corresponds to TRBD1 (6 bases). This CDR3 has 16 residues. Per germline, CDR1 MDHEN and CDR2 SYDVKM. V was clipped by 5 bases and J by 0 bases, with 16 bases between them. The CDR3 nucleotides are TGTGCCAGCAGTCCATATGGACAGAAACTGAACACTGAAGCTTTCTTT. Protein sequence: CASSPYGQKLNTEAFF.

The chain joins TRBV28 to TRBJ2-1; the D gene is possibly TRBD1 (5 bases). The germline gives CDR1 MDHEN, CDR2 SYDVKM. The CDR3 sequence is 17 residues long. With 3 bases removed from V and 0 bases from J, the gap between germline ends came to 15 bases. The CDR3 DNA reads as TGTGCCAGCAGTTTTTCTCAGGGTTGGGCCTCCTACAATGAGCAGTTCTTC. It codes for CASSFSQGWASYNEQFF.

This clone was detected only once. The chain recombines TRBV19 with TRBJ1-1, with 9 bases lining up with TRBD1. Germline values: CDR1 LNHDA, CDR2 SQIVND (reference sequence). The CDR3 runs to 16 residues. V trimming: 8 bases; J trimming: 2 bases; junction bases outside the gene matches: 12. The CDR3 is CASPDPKDRGNTEAFF. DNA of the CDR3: TGTGCCAGTCCCGACCCGAAGGACAGGGGAAACACTGAAGCTTTCTTT.

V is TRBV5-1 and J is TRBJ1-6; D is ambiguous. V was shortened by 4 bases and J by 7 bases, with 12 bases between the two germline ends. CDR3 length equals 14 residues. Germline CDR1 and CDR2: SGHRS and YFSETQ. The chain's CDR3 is CASSIGGLNSPLHF. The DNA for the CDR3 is TGCGCCAGCAGCATCGGAGGGTTGAATTCACCCCTCCACTTT.